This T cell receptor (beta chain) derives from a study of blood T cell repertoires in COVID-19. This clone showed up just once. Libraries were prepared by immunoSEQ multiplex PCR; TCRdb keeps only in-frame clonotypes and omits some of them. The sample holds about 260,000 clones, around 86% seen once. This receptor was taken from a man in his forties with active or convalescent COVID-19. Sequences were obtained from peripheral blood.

DNA for the CDR3: TGTGCCAGCAGGACCAGACTAGCGGGGGCCGAGCAGTACTTC. It encodes CASRTRLAGAEQYF. The J gene is TRBJ2-7, the V gene TRBV27; 12 bases map to TRBD2. Trimming cost V 6 bases and J 6 bases; bases outside gene matches: 6. Germline V gives CDR1 MNHEY, CDR2 SMNVEV (reference sequence). CDR3 length: 14 residues.